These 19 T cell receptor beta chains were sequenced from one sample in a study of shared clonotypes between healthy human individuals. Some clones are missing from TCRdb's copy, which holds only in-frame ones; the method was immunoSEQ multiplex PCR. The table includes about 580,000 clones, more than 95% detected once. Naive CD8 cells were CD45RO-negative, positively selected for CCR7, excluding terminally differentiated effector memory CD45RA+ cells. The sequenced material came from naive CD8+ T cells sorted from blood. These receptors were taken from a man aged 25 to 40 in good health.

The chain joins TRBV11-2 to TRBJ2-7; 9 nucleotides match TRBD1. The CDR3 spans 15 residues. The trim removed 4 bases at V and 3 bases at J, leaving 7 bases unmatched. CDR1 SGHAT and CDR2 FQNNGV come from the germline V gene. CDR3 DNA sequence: TGTGCCAGCAGCTCCCCGGGACAGGGCTACTACGAGCAGTACTTC. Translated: CASSSPGQGYYEQYF.

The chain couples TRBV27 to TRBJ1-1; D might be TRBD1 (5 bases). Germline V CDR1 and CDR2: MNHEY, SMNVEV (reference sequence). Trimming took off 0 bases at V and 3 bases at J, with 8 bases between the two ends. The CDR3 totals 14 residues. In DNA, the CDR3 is TGTGCCAGCAGTTTATCTCGGGGGGACACTGAAGCTTTCTTT. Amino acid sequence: CASSLSRGDTEAFF.

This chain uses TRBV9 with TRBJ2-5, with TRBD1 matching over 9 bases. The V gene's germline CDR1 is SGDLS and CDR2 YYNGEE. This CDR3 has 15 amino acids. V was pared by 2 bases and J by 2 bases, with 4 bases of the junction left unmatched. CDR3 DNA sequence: TGTGCCAGCAGCGTTACAGGGGGCGTACAAGAGACCCAGTACTTC. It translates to CASSVTGGVQETQYF.

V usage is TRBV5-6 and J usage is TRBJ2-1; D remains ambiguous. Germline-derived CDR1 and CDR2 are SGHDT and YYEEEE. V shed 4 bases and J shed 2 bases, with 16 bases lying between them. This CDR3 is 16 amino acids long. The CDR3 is CASSDGGRSAYNEQFF. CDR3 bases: TGTGCCAGCAGCGACGGTGGACGGTCGGCCTACAATGAGCAGTTCTTC.

CDR3 loop: CSVVLGLAGGVDNEQFF. In DNA, the CDR3 is TGCAGCGTTGTTCTGGGACTAGCGGGAGGCGTAGACAATGAGCAGTTCTTC. This rearrangement joins TRBV29-1 to TRBJ2-1, with 15 bases fitting TRBD2. CDR1 and CDR2 from the germline V gene are SQVTM and ANQGSEA. V shed 4 bases and J 5 bases; nucleotides not matched to a gene: 9. The CDR3 extends over 17 amino acids.

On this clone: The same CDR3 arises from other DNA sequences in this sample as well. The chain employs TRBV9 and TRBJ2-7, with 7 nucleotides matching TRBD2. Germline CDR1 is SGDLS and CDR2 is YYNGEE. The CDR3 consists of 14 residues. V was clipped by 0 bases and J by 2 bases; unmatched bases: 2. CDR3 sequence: CASSVDGGTYEQYF. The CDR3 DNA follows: TGTGCCAGCAGCGTAGACGGGGGGACCTACGAGCAGTACTTC.

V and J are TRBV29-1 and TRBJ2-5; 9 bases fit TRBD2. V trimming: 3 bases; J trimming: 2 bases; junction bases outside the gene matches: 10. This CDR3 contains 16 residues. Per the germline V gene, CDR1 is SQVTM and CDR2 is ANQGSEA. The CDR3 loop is CSVDILAGVGQETQYF. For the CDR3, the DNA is TGCAGCGTTGATATATTAGCGGGAGTAGGTCAAGAGACCCAGTACTTC. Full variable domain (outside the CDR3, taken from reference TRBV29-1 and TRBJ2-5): SAVISQKPSRDICQRGTSLTIQCQVDSQVTMMFWYRQQPGQSLTLIATANQGSEATYESGFVIDKFPISRPNLTFSTLTVSNMSPEDSSIYLCSVDILAGVGQETQYFGPGTRLLVL.

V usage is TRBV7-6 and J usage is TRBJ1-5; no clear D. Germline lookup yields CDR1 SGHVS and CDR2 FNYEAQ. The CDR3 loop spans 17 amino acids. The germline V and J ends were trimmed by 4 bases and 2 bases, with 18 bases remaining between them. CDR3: CASSSNPYEYGNQPQHF. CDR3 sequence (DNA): TGTGCCAGCAGCTCAAACCCATATGAGTATGGCAATCAGCCCCAGCATTTT.

The CDR3 region has the DNA TGTGCCAGCAACGGCGGGGGGACGCGGGCTGAAGCTTTCTTT. This translates into CASNGGGTRAEAFF. V gene TRBV7-9 combines with J gene TRBJ1-1; TRBD1 is a possible D gene (5 bases). The germline gives CDR1 SEHNR, CDR2 FQNEAQ (reference sequence). Trimming pared 7 bases from V and 6 bases from J, leaving 18 bases between. This CDR3 is 14 amino acids long.

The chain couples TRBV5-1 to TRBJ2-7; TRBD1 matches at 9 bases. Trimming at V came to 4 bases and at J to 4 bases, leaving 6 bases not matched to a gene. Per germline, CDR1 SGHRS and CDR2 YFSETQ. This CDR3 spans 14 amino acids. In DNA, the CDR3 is TGCGCCAGCAGCCCCGGGACAGGGATTTACGAGCAGTACTTC. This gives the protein CASSPGTGIYEQYF.

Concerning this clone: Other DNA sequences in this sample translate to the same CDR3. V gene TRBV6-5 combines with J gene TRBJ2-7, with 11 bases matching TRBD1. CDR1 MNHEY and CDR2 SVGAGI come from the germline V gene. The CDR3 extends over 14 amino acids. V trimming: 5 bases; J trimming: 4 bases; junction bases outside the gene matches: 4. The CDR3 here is CASSAGTGGYEQYF. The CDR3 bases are TGTGCCAGCAGTGCCGGGACAGGGGGGTACGAGCAGTACTTC.

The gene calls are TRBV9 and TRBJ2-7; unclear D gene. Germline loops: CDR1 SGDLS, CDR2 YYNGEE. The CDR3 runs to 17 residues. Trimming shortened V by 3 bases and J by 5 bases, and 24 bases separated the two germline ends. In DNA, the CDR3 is TGTGCCAGCAGCGCCCGAGTGGACCTGTTGGTCGGTGACGAGCAGTACTTC. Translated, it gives CASSARVDLLVGDEQYF.

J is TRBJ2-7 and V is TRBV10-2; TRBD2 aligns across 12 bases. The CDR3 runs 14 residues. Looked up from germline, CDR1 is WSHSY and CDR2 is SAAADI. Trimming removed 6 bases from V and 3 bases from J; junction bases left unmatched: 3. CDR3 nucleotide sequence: TGCGCCAGCAGGGAGACTAGCGGGAGCTACGAGCAGTACTTC. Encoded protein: CASRETSGSYEQYF.

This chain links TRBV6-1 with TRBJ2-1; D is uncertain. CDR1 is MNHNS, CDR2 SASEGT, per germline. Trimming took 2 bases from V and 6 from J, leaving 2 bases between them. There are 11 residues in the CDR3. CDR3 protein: CASSEPNEQFF. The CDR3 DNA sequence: TGTGCCAGCAGTGAACCCAATGAGCAGTTCTTC.

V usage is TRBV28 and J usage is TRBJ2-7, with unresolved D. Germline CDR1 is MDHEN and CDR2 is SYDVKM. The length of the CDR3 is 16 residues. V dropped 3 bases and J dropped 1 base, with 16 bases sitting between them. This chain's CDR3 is CASSFKGGLKSYEQYF. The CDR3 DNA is TGTGCCAGCAGTTTTAAGGGCGGTCTAAAATCCTACGAGCAGTACTTC. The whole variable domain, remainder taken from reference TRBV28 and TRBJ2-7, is DVKVTQSSRYLVKRTGEKVFLECVQDMDHENMFWYRQDPGLGLRLIYFSYDVKMKEKGDIPEGYSVSREKKERFSLILESASTNQTSMYLCASSFKGGLKSYEQYFGPGTRLTVT.

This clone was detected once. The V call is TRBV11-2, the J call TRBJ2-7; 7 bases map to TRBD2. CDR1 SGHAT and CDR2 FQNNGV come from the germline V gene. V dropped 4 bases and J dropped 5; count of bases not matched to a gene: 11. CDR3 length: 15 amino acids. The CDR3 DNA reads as TGTGCCAGCAGCTCCTTGGGCGGGAGTTTCGACGAGCAGTACTTC. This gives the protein CASSSLGGSFDEQYF.

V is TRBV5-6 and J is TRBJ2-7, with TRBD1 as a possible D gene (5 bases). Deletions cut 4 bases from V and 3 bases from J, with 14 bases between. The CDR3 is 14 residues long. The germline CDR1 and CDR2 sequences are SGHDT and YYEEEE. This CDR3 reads CASSVRAGNYEQYF. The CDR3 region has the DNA TGTGCCAGCAGCGTCAGGGCAGGTAACTACGAGCAGTACTTC.

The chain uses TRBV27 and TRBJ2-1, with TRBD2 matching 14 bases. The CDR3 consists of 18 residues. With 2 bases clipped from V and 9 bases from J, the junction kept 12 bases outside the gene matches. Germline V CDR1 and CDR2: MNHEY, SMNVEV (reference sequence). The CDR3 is CASSLRIPGLAGGGEQFF. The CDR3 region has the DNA TGTGCCAGCAGTTTAAGGATACCCGGACTAGCGGGAGGAGGTGAGCAGTTCTTC.

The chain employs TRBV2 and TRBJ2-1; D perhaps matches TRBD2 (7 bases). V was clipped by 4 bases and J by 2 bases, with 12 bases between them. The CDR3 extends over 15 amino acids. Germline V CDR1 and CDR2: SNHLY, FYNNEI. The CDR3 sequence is CASSVKGGTYNEQFF. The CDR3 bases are TGTGCCAGCAGTGTTAAGGGGGGGACCTACAATGAGCAGTTCTTC.